In this sample, the clone carrying this TCR beta chain turned up many times. Its antigen is still unknown. The source material, RNA transcripts, was used to amplify TCR beta CDR3 regions. HTBI primers were employed in a first-round RT-PCR of the TCR CDR3. A single record per CDR3 protein comes from TCRdb applying MiXCR to the multiplex PCR reads. The sample lists approximately 740,000 distinct CDR3 sequences; approximately 14% were seen once. This CDR3 is 12 amino acids long. CDR1 SGHTA and CDR2 FQGTGA come from the germline V gene. V shed 6 bases and J shed 4 bases, with 9 bases lying between them. This entry comes from a study of T cells in Graves' hyperthyroidism and ophthalmopathy. Across the study: Upon initial diagnosis and before any treatment, peripheral blood was collected. Study-wide results and caveats: Within blood appeared most thyroid clonotypes that had expanded above 0.001.

Each patient was aged 18 to 65 and had newly diagnosed hyperthyroidism of under 2 months' duration. This receptor was taken from a woman aged 18-29 years with Graves' hyperthyroidism. This chain links TRBV7-3 with TRBJ1-1; the D gene is possibly TRBD1 (6 bases). The specimen was blood. In nucleotides, the CDR3 is TGTGCCAGCAGTTTGGACAGCACTGAAGCTTTCTTT. This translates into CASSLDSTEAFF.